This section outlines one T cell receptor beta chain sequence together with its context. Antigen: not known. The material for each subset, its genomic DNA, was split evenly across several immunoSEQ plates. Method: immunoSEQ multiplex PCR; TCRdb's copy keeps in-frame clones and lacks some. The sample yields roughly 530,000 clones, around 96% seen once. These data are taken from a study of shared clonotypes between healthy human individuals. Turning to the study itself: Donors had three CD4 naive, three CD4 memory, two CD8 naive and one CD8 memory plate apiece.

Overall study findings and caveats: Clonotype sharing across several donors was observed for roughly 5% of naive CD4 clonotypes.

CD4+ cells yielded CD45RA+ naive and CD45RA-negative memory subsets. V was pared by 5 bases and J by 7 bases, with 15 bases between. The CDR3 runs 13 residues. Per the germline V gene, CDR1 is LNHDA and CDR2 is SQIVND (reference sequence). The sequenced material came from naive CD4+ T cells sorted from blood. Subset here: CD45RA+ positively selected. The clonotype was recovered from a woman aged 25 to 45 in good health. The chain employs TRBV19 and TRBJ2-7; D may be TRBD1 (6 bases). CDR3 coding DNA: TGTGCCAGTAGTCTTCGACAGGATGGGGAGCAGTACTTC. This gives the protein CASSLRQDGEQYF.